One sample yielded the 27 T cell receptor beta chains listed below, sequenced in a study of blood T cells in healthy people across ages. For the second PCR, which ran for about 6 to 12 cycles, a sample-barcoded 5' primer and a J-beta primer mix were used. TCRdb processed the 5' RACE reads anew with MiXCR; each CDR3 protein has one entry. The table has roughly 700,000 distinct CDR3 sequences, approximately 25% seen once. A further study also used this sample, focusing on T cells of mothers and their children.

Sequenced input: blood. Receptors were obtained from a boy aged 5-17 years in good health.

The chain carries TRBV25-1 and TRBJ1-2; D unresolved. Germline V gene lookup returns CDR1 MGHDK and CDR2 SYGVNS. CDR3 length equals 13 residues. The ends were cut back, 0 bases at V and 7 bases at J, with 9 bases in the middle. The CDR3 sequence is CASSEYKVSGYTF. CDR3 DNA: TGTGCCAGCAGTGAATACAAGGTCTCTGGCTACACCTTC.

The genes are TRBV7-6 and TRBJ2-5; D is undetermined. This CDR3 region has 14 residues. Trimming took 5 bases from V and 4 from J, leaving 14 bases between them. The germline V gene has CDR1 SGHVS and CDR2 FNYEAQ. The CDR3: CASSPQTDGETQYF. CDR3 DNA sequence: TGTGCCAGCAGCCCTCAGACGGACGGAGAGACCCAGTACTTC.

This clonotype occurred a few times. V usage is TRBV29-1 and J usage is TRBJ2-5, with 8 bases lining up with TRBD1. The CDR3 runs to 12 residues. Per the germline V gene, CDR1 is SQVTM and CDR2 is ANQGSEA. J was trimmed by 5 bases and V by 7 bases; bases with no gene match: 6. For the CDR3, the DNA is TGCAGCGGCGGACAGGGCGGGGAGACCCAGTACTTC. Protein sequence: CSGGQGGETQYF.

V gene TRBV7-2 combines with J gene TRBJ2-5; 9 bases are shared with TRBD1. J was trimmed by 3 bases and V by 5 bases; bases with no gene match: 7. Looked up from germline, CDR1 is SGHTA and CDR2 is FQGNSA. The CDR3 contains 15 residues. CDR3 DNA: TGTGCCAGCAGCACAGGGGGCAAGGGGAAAGAGACCCAGTACTTC. Residues: CASSTGGKGKETQYF.

The gene calls are TRBV7-9 and TRBJ2-1; D remains ambiguous. Trimming cost V 5 bases and J 8 bases, with 10 bases left between them. CDR3 length equals 12 residues. Per the germline V gene, CDR1 is SEHNR and CDR2 is FQNEAQ (reference sequence). The CDR3 DNA reads as TGTGCCAGCAGCCCCTCGGATCATGAGCAGTTCTTC. It translates to CASSPSDHEQFF.

The chain couples TRBV7-9 to TRBJ2-6; 7 nucleotides line up with TRBD1. CDR1 is SEHNR, CDR2 FQNEAQ, per germline (reference sequence). This CDR3 region has 19 residues. The ends lost 5 bases at V and 4 bases at J; junction bases unmatched: 17. The CDR3 is CASSASFISDRAGANVLTF. CDR3 bases: TGTGCCAGCAGCGCCTCTTTTATATCAGACAGGGCCGGGGCCAACGTCCTGACTTTC.

The rearrangement uses TRBV2 and TRBJ2-5; TRBD2 matches 8 bases. The J call may be in error: the DNA end matches TRBJ2-7 better. Germline CDR1 and CDR2: SNHLY and FYNNEI. This CDR3 region has 13 residues. The DNA of the CDR3 is TGTGCCAGCACCGAAAGCGGGAGATACGAGCAGTACTTC. It yields the protein CASTESGRYEQYF.

This clonotype was seen more than once but under ten times. This chain joins TRBV20-1 and TRBJ2-5, with D perhaps matching TRBD1 (6 bases). The J call may be faulty, since TRBJ2-7 better matches the DNA end. The CDR3 sequence is 17 residues long. Germline V gene lookup returns CDR1 DFQATT and CDR2 SNEGSKA (reference sequence). Written as DNA, the CDR3 is TGCAGTGCTAGAGATCCCCCCAGGGGCACTAGATCCTACGAGCAGTACTTC. This encodes CSARDPPRGTRSYEQYF.

The chain employs TRBV7-2 and TRBJ2-4, with D possibly being TRBD1 (5 bases). The V end was cut by 5 bases, the J end by 5 bases, with 16 bases between. This CDR3 region has 15 residues. CDR1 is SGHTA, CDR2 FQGNSA, per germline. CDR3 bases: TGTGCCAGCAGCCTACACCCAGGGCTGGAAAACATTCAGTACTTC. As protein: CASSLHPGLENIQYF. Looking up the rest from reference TRBV7-2 and TRBJ2-4 gives the full variable domain: GAGVSQSPSNKVTEKGKDVELRCDPISGHTALYWYRQSLGQGLEFLIYFQGNSAPDKSGLPSDRFSAERTGGSVSTLTIQRTQQEDSAVYLCASSLHPGLENIQYFGAGTRLSVL.

V gene TRBV29-1 combines with J gene TRBJ1-2; 7 bases are a match to TRBD1. Trimming took 3 bases from V and 5 from J; bases not matched to a gene: 9. Germline V gene data show CDR1 as SQVTM and CDR2 as ANQGSEA. The CDR3 is 14 residues long. The CDR3 is CSVDRTGQQYGYTF. CDR3 sequence (DNA): TGCAGCGTTGATCGGACAGGCCAACAGTATGGCTACACCTTC. Together with reference TRBV29-1 and TRBJ1-2, the CDR3 gives the full variable domain: SAVISQKPSRDICQRGTSLTIQCQVDSQVTMMFWYRQQPGQSLTLIATANQGSEATYESGFVIDKFPISRPNLTFSTLTVSNMSPEDSSIYLCSVDRTGQQYGYTFGSGTRLTVV.

In its sample, this clonotype was seen a few times. This chain links TRBV28 with TRBJ1-1; no clear D. CDR1 is MDHEN, CDR2 SYDVKM, per germline. The CDR3 totals 14 residues. The V gene lost 6 bases and the J gene lost 5 bases, with 16 bases spanning the gap. The CDR3 DNA sequence: TGTGCCAGCAGCGTGACCTCCTCGGGAACTGAAGCTTTCTTT. This sequence encodes CASSVTSSGTEAFF. The complete variable domain, with remaining parts taken from reference TRBV28 and TRBJ1-1, reads DVKVTQSSRYLVKRTGEKVFLECVQDMDHENMFWYRQDPGLGLRLIYFSYDVKMKEKGDIPEGYSVSREKKERFSLILESASTNQTSMYLCASSVTSSGTEAFFGQGTRLTVV.

The genes are TRBV20-1 and TRBJ2-1; 11 bases align to TRBD2. This CDR3 comprises 12 residues. J was trimmed by 10 bases and V by 5 bases; bases with no gene match: 4. Germline V gene data show CDR1 as DFQATT and CDR2 as SNEGSKA (reference sequence). CDR3 coding DNA: TGCAGTGCTGAGACTAGCGGGAAAGAGCAGTTCTTC. Its translation is CSAETSGKEQFF.

The chain combines TRBV4-1 with TRBJ2-7, with 8 bases that match TRBD1. The V and J ends lost 4 bases and 2 bases, in that order; junction bases with no gene match: 13. This CDR3 contains 17 residues. Per germline, CDR1 MGHRA and CDR2 YSYEKL. Here the CDR3 DNA reads TGCGCCAGCAGCCTCCAGGTGACAGGGGAGACTCCCTACGAGCAGTACTTC. Translated: CASSLQVTGETPYEQYF.

This clonotype was seen many times. J is TRBJ2-3 and V is TRBV4-2; 7 bases agree with TRBD1. Germline CDR1 LGHNA, CDR2 YNFKEQ. The junction had 6 bases not matched to a gene; V was cut back by 4 bases and J by 2 bases. The CDR3 covers 15 residues. The CDR3 coding sequence is TGTGCCAGCAGCCCACGGGACAGTGACACAGATACGCAGTATTTT. Translated: CASSPRDSDTDTQYF.

This clonotype was counted a few times. The chain links TRBV29-1 to TRBJ2-7; the match to TRBD1 covers 7 bases. This CDR3 is built from 12 residues. V was pared by 4 bases and J by 4 bases, with 4 bases of the junction left unmatched. CDR1 is SQVTM and CDR2 is ANQGSEA in the germline V gene. CDR3 DNA sequence: TGCAGCGTTGTGACAGGGACGTACGAGCAGTACTTC. As protein: CSVVTGTYEQYF.

This clonotype was seen more than once but under ten times. This chain connects TRBV7-2 to TRBJ1-2, with 7 bases lining up with TRBD1. CDR1 SGHTA and CDR2 FQGNSA come from the germline V gene. The J segment lost 4 bases and the V segment lost 5 bases, leaving 10 bases of the junction unmatched. The CDR3 is made up of 15 amino acids. DNA for the CDR3: TGTGCCAGCAGCCCAGCGTTGACAGGGCGCTATGGCTACACCTTC. Translation: CASSPALTGRYGYTF.

This rearrangement joins TRBV2 to TRBJ2-1; no clear D gene. There are 12 residues in the CDR3. The germline gives CDR1 SNHLY, CDR2 FYNNEI. V lost 8 bases and J lost 0, with 5 bases in between. CDR3 DNA: TGTGCCAGCGACGACTCCTACAATGAGCAGTTCTTC. Translating gives CASDDSYNEQFF.

The sample holds a few counts of this clonotype. The chain combines TRBV18 with TRBJ1-1; D is unresolved. V dropped 0 bases and J dropped 4 bases, with 18 bases sitting between them. CDR3 length equals 17 residues. The germline gives CDR1 KGHSH, CDR2 LQKENI. The CDR3 sequence is CASSPPKGWSYFTEAFF. Written as DNA, the CDR3 is TGTGCCAGCTCACCACCCAAAGGGTGGAGCTATTTCACTGAAGCTTTCTTT.

This clonotype was counted only a few times. This chain connects TRBV7-6 to TRBJ2-7; TRBD1 aligns across 8 bases. The J call could be wrong; TRBJ2-5 is a better fit for the DNA end. The CDR3 contains 13 residues. Germline CDR1 reads SGHVS; CDR2 reads FNYEAQ. CDR3 bases: TGTGCCAGCAGCCGGGGACAGGTTGAGACCCAGTACTTC. Encoded protein: CASSRGQVETQYF.

This clonotype was detected a few times. One end of the junction varies from germline; a read error may be responsible. CDR3 region: CVSSLAGGDEQFF. The DNA for the CDR3 is TGTGTCAGCAGTTTAGCGGGAGGGGATGAGCAGTTCTTC. This chain connects TRBV28 to TRBJ2-1, with TRBD2 matching over 11 bases. The CDR3 length is 13 residues. Germline V gene lookup returns CDR1 MDHEN and CDR2 SYDVKM.

This clonotype has a handful of counts. The chain uses TRBV28 and TRBJ1-1, with a tentative D call TRBD1 (5 bases). CDR3 length: 15 residues. V shed 5 bases and J shed 11 bases, with 24 bases lying between them. CDR1 MDHEN and CDR2 SYDVKM come from the germline V gene. The CDR3 DNA sequence: TGTGCCAGCAGTACCTCGACTAGACGAACCGAGGGGGCTTTCTTT. Translated: CASSTSTRRTEGAFF.

V is TRBV5-1 and J is TRBJ1-2; unclear D gene. Germline V gene sequence: CDR1 SGHRS, CDR2 YFSETQ. This CDR3 spans 13 amino acids. Between the trimmed V and J ends, which lost 0 bases and 6 bases, there was a span of 9 bases. The chain's CDR3 is CASSLEWEDGYTF. The CDR3 nucleotides read TGCGCCAGCAGCTTGGAGTGGGAGGATGGCTACACCTTC.

V gene TRBV12-3 or TRBV12-4 combines with J gene TRBJ2-7; 8 nucleotides agree with TRBD1. The CDR3 runs to 14 residues. Trimming removed 6 bases from V and 1 base from J; junction bases left unmatched: 5. Written as DNA, the CDR3 is TGTGCCAGCAGGAGGGGACAGGAGTCCTACGAGCAGTACTTC. Its protein is CASRRGQESYEQYF.

This clonotype occurred a few times. The rearrangement joins TRBV2 to TRBJ1-6, with a weak D call TRBD1 (6 bases). Germline-derived CDR1 and CDR2 are SNHLY and FYNNEI. The CDR3 loop spans 15 amino acids. V was pared by 6 bases and J by 3 bases, with 12 bases between. The CDR3 sequence is CASRIDRNYNSPLHF. As DNA, the CDR3 is TGTGCCAGCAGGATTGACAGGAACTATAATTCACCCCTCCACTTT.

This clonotype was observed a few times. V gene TRBV27 combines with J gene TRBJ1-4; 8 bases agree with TRBD1. J gave up 8 bases and V 2 bases, and 7 bases lay outside the gene matches. The CDR3 runs to 15 residues. The germline gives CDR1 MNHEY, CDR2 SMNVEV (reference sequence). The CDR3 bases are TGTGCCAGCAGTTTAGCCGGGACAGGAAGAGAAAAACTGTTTTTT. Residues: CASSLAGTGREKLFF.

This clonotype was observed a single time. One end of the junction fails to match germline, which may point to a read error. DNA of the CDR3: TGCACCAGCAGCTTGGCGGCAGGGGGCCTACGGACCGACACTGAAGCTTTCTTT. This codes for CTSSLAAGGLRTDTEAFF. The chain couples TRBV5-1 to TRBJ1-1; 8 bases agree with TRBD1. Per the germline V gene, CDR1 is SGHRS and CDR2 is YFSETQ. This CDR3 spans 18 amino acids.

This clonotype was observed a handful of times. The chain uses TRBV6-5 and TRBJ2-5; 9 bases are a match to TRBD2. Germline V gene data show CDR1 as MNHEY and CDR2 as SVGAGI. V shed 6 bases, J shed 5 bases, and the junction held 7 bases outside the gene matches. The CDR3 totals 14 residues. CDR3 sequence reads: CASRRLAEGETQYF. The CDR3 region has the DNA TGTGCCAGCAGGAGACTAGCGGAGGGGGAGACCCAGTACTTC.